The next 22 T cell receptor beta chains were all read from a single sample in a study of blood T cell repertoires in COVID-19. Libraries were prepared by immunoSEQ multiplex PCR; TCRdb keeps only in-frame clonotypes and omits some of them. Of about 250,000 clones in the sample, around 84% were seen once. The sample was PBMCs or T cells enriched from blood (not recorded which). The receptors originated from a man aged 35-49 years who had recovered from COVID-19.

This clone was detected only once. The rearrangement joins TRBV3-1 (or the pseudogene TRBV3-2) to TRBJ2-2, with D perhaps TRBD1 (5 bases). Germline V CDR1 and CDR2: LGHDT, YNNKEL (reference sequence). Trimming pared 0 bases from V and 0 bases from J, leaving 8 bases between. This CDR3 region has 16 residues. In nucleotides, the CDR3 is TGTGCCAGCAGCCAAGAAGCAGGGACGAACACCGGGGAGCTGTTTTTT. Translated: CASSQEAGTNTGELFF.

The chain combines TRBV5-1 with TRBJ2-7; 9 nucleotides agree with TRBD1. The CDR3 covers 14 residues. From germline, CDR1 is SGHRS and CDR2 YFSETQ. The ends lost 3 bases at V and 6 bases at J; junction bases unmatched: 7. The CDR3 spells CASSSGGQGTEQYF. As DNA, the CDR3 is TGCGCCAGCAGCTCGGGGGGACAGGGTACCGAGCAGTACTTC. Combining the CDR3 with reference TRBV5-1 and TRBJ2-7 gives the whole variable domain KAGVTQTPRYLIKTRGQQVTLSCSPISGHRSVSWYQQTPGQGLQFLFEYFSETQRNKGNFPGRFSGRQFSNSRSEMNVSTLELGDSALYLCASSSGGQGTEQYFGPGTRLTVT.

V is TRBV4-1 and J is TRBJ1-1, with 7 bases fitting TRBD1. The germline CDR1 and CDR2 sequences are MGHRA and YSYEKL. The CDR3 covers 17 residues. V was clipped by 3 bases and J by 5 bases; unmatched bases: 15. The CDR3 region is CASSQPLGDRRRTEAFF. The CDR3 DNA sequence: TGCGCCAGCAGCCAGCCCTTGGGGGACAGAAGAAGGACTGAAGCTTTCTTT.

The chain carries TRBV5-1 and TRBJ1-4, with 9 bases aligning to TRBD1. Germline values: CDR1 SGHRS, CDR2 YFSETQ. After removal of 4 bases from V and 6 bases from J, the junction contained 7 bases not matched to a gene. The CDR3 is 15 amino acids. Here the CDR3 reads CASSPDRGADEKLFF. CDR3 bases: TGCGCCAGCAGCCCGGACAGGGGAGCGGATGAAAAACTGTTTTTT.

The CDR3 here is CSVEGSGYEQYF. For the CDR3, the DNA is TGCAGCGTTGAAGGTAGCGGGTACGAGCAGTACTTC. The chain has TRBV29-1 and TRBJ2-7; 7 bases agree with TRBD2. Germline V gene lookup returns CDR1 SQVTM and CDR2 ANQGSEA. The CDR3 is made up of 12 amino acids. With V trimmed by 1 base and J by 4 bases, 1 base remained unmatched.

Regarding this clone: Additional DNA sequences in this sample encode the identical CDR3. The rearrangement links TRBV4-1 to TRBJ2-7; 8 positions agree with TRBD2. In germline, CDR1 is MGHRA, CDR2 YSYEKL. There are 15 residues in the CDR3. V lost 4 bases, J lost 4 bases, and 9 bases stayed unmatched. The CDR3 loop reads CASSPPSGSSYEQYF. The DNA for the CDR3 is TGCGCCAGCAGCCCTCCGAGCGGGAGCAGTTACGAGCAGTACTTC.

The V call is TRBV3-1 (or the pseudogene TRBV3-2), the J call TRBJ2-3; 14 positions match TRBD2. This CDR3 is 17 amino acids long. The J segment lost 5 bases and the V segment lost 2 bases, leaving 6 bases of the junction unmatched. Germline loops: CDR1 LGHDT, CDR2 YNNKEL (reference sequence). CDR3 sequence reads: CASSQQTSGGAGDTQYF. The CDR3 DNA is TGTGCCAGCAGCCAACAGACTAGCGGGGGGGCCGGAGATACGCAGTATTTT.

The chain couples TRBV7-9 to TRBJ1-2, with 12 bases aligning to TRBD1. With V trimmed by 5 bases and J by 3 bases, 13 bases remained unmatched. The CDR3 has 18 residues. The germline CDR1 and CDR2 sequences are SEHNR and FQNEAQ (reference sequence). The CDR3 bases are TGTGCCAGCAGCCTAACCGGGACAGGGGGCTTTTGGGACTATGGCTACACCTTC. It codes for CASSLTGTGGFWDYGYTF. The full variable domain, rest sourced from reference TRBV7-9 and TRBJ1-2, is DTGVSQNPRHKITKRGQNVTFRCDPISEHNRLYWYRQTLGQGPEFLTYFQNEAQLEKSRLLSDRFSAERPKGSFSTLEIQRTEQGDSAMYLCASSLTGTGGFWDYGYTFGSGTRLTVV.

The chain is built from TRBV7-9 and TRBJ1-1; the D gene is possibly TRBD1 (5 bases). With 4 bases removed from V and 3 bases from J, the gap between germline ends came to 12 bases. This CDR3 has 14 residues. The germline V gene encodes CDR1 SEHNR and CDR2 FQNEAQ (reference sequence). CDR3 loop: CASSSPGPHTEAFF. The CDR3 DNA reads TGTGCCAGCAGCTCCCCAGGGCCCCACACTGAAGCTTTCTTT. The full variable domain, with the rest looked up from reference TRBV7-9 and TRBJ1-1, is DTGVSQNPRHKITKRGQNVTFRCDPISEHNRLYWYRQTLGQGPEFLTYFQNEAQLEKSRLLSDRFSAERPKGSFSTLEIQRTEQGDSAMYLCASSSPGPHTEAFFGQGTRLTVV.

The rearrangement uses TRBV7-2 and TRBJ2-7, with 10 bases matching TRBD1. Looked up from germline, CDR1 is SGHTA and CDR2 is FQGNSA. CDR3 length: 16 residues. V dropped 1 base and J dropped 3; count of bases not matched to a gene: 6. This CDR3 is CASSLEPGQGIYEQYF. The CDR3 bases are TGTGCCAGCAGCTTAGAACCGGGACAGGGGATCTACGAGCAGTACTTC.

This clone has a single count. This CDR3 is CASSVDRGDNTEAFF. CDR3 bases: TGTGCCAGCAGCGTAGATCGGGGTGACAACACTGAAGCTTTCTTT. The V call is TRBV9, the J call TRBJ1-1; D is unresolved. Per germline, CDR1 SGDLS and CDR2 YYNGEE. The CDR3 extends over 15 amino acids. V gave up 0 bases and J gave up 2 bases, with 11 bases separating them. Based on the CDR3 plus reference TRBV9 and TRBJ1-1, the full variable domain is DSGVTQTPKHLITATGQRVTLRCSPRSGDLSVYWYQQSLDQGLQFLIQYYNGEERAKGNILERFSAQQFPDLHSELNLSSLELGDSALYFCASSVDRGDNTEAFFGQGTRLTVV.

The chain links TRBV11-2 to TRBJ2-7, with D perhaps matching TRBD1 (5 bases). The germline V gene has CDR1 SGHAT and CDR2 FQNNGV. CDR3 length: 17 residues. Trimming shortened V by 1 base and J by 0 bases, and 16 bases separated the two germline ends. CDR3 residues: CASSLGGYGQISYEQYF. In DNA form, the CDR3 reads TGTGCCAGCAGCTTAGGTGGGTATGGACAAATCTCCTACGAGCAGTACTTC.

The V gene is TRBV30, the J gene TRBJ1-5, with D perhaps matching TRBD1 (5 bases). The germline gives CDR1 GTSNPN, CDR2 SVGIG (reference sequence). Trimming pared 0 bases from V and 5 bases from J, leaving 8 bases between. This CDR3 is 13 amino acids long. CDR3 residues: CAWSVQDDQPQHF. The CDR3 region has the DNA TGTGCCTGGAGTGTACAGGATGATCAGCCCCAGCATTTT.

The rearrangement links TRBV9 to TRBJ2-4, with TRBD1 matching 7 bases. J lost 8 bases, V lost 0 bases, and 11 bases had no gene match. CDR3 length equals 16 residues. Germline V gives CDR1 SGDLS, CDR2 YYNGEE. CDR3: CASSVEDTGARDIQYF. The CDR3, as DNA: TGTGCCAGCAGCGTAGAAGATACAGGGGCAAGAGACATTCAGTACTTC.

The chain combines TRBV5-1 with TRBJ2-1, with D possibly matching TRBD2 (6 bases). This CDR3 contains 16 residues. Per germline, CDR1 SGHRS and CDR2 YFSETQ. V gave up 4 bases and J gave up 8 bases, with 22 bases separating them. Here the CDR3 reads CASSKELSGVYHEQFF. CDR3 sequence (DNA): TGCGCCAGCAGCAAGGAACTATCGGGAGTCTATCATGAGCAGTTCTTC.

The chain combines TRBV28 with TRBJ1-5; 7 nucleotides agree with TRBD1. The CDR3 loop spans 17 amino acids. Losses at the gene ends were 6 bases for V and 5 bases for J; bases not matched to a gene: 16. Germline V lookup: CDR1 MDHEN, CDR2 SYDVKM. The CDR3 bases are TGTGCCAGCAGCTACCTTCTGCTTGGACAGGTCTATCAGCCCCAGCATTTT. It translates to CASSYLLLGQVYQPQHF.

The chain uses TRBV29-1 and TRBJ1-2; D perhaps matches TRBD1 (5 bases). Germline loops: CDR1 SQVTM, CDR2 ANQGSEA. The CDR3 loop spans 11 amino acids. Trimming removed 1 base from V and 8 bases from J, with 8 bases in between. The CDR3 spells CSVEAGQGYTF. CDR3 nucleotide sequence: TGCAGCGTTGAAGCAGGGCAAGGCTACACCTTC.

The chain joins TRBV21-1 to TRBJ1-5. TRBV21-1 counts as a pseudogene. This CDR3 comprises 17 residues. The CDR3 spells CASSKEGGEGSNQPQHF. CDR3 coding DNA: TGTGCCAGCAGCAAAGAAGGCGGAGAGGGAAGCAATCAGCCCCAGCATTTT.

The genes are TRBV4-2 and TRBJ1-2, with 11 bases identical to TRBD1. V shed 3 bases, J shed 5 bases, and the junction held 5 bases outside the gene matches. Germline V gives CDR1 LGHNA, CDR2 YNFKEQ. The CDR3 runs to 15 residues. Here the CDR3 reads CASSQNGQGAYGYTF. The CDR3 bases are TGTGCCAGCAGCCAGAACGGACAGGGGGCATATGGCTACACCTTC.

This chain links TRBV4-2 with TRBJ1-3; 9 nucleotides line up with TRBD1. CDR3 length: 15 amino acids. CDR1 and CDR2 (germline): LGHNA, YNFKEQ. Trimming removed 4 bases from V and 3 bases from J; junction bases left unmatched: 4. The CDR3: CASSRDRVLGNTIYF. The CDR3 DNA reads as TGTGCCAGCAGCCGGGACAGGGTACTTGGAAACACCATATATTTT.

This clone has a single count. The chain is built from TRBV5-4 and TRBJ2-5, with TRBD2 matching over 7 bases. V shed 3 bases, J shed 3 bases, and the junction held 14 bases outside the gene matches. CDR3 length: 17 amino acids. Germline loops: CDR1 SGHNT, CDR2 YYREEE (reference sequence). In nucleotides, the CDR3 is TGTGCCAGCAGCTGGGGGGGAGGGATGAAGGGAGAAGAGACCCAGTACTTC. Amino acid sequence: CASSWGGGMKGEETQYF.

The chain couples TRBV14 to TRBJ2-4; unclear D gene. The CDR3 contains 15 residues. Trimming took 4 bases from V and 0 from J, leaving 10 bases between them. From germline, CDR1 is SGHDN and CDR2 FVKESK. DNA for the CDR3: TGTGCCAGCAGCCTGGGCTACGGAGCCAAAAACATTCAGTACTTC. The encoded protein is CASSLGYGAKNIQYF.